The 8 T cell receptor beta chains below all came from one sample that was sequenced in a study of shared clonotypes between healthy human individuals. Profiling relied on immunoSEQ multiplex PCR, and the TCRdb table lists in-frame clones only, not all of them. The sample has about 670,000 clones, less than 80% seen once; the top ten hold approximately 1.8%. Sequencing used memory CD4+ T cells sorted from blood. As to subset: CD45RA-negative fraction. The receptors here all came from a woman aged 25 to 45 in good health.

The chain recombines TRBV19 with TRBJ2-1; unclear D gene. Trimming took 4 bases from V and 1 from J, leaving 11 bases between them. Germline CDR1 reads LNHDA; CDR2 reads SQIVND (reference sequence). The CDR3 sequence is 15 residues long. CDR3 sequence: CASSNRVSSYNEQFF. The CDR3 region has the DNA TGTGCCAGTAGTAACCGGGTCAGTTCCTACAATGAGCAGTTCTTC.

V gene TRBV5-4 combines with J gene TRBJ1-2; possibly TRBD1 for D (6 bases). The length of the CDR3 is 15 residues. CDR1 is SGHNT, CDR2 YYREEE, per germline (reference sequence). V lost 5 bases and J lost 1, with 15 bases in between. This CDR3 reads CASRRQDMSNYGYTF. In DNA, the CDR3 is TGTGCCAGCAGGAGACAGGACATGAGTAACTATGGCTACACCTTC.

This sequence joins TRBV4-1 and TRBJ2-7; D tentatively fits TRBD1 or TRBD2 (5 bases each). Germline CDR1 reads MGHRA; CDR2 reads YSYEKL. V shed 3 bases and J shed 3 bases, with 9 bases lying between them. The CDR3 has 13 residues. As DNA, the CDR3 is TGCGCCAGCAGCCACAGGGACGGCTACGAGCAGTACTTC. Residues: CASSHRDGYEQYF.

This clone was observed many times. The V call is TRBV19, the J call TRBJ2-4; 12 bases line up with TRBD2. Trimming at V came to 6 bases and at J to 8 bases, leaving 8 bases not matched to a gene. The V gene's germline CDR1 is LNHDA and CDR2 SQIVND (reference sequence). The length of the CDR3 is 15 residues. In DNA form, the CDR3 reads TGTGCCAGTAGCACCGGGACTAGCGGGTGGGACATTCAGTACTTC. Its protein is CASSTGTSGWDIQYF.

This clone was seen once. J is TRBJ1-1 and V is TRBV27; no definite D call. This CDR3 contains 13 residues. V lost 4 bases, J lost 5 bases, and 11 bases lay in between. The germline CDR1 and CDR2 sequences are MNHEY and SMNVEV (reference sequence). The CDR3: CASSWTSFTEAFF. The CDR3 DNA reads as TGTGCCAGCAGTTGGACGAGTTTTACTGAAGCTTTCTTT.

This chain joins TRBV10-3 and TRBJ2-3, with 10 bases that match TRBD2. Losses at the gene ends were 9 bases for V and 1 base for J; bases not matched to a gene: 10. The CDR3 consists of 16 residues. CDR1 and CDR2 (germline): ENHRY, SYGVKD. The CDR3: CAIMSGTSGGTDTQYF. The DNA for the CDR3 is TGTGCCATAATGTCGGGAACTAGCGGGGGCACAGATACGCAGTATTTT.

V usage is TRBV5-1 and J usage is TRBJ2-2; 8 nucleotides line up with TRBD1. J gave up 8 bases and V 0 bases, and 9 bases lay outside the gene matches. The length of the CDR3 is 16 residues. Germline V gene data show CDR1 as SGHRS and CDR2 as YFSETQ. CDR3 sequence (DNA): TGCGCCAGCAGCTTGGGAAGACAGGGGTTGAATGGGGAGCTGTTTTTT. It encodes CASSLGRQGLNGELFF.

The chain carries TRBV4-1 and TRBJ2-1; 8 bases agree with TRBD2. The CDR3 runs to 16 residues. Germline CDR1 is MGHRA and CDR2 is YSYEKL. V dropped 4 bases and J dropped 8; count of bases not matched to a gene: 13. CDR3 DNA: TGCGCCAGCAGCCCCCGAGGGAGCGGGAGTAACCATGAGCAGTTCTTC. Its translation is CASSPRGSGSNHEQFF.